This is a list of T cell receptor beta chains from one sample in a study of T cells in Graves' hyperthyroidism and ophthalmopathy. TCRdb re-derived calls from the multiplex PCR reads in MiXCR, one entry per CDR3 protein. The data hold some 620,000 distinct CDR3 sequences, with roughly 17% observed a single time. Sequenced: blood. These TCRs come from a woman aged 30 to 39 with Graves' hyperthyroidism. The CDR3 runs from the conserved cysteine through the conserved F or W. D genes are given only for firm matches. The size entry is marked missing in some rows and otherwise reads once, few, many or a size class.

v_call: TRBV30; clone_size: once; d_call: -; j_call: TRBJ1-2; cdr3_nt: TGTGCCTGGAGAGCAGGGGTCTATGGCTACACCTTC; cdr3_aa: CAWRAGVYGYTF
v_call: TRBV5-1; clone_size: many; d_call: -; j_call: TRBJ1-1; cdr3_nt: TGCGCCAGCAGCTTGGAAGAGGGGACCGAAGCTTTCTTT; cdr3_aa: CASSLEEGTEAFF
v_call: TRBV25-1; clone_size: -; d_call: -; j_call: TRBJ1-1; cdr3_nt: TGTGCCAGCAGTGAATGGGGGGGATCGAACACTGAAGCTTTCTTT; cdr3_aa: CASSEWGGSNTEAFF
v_call: TRBV2; clone_size: many; d_call: TRBD2; j_call: TRBJ2-7; cdr3_nt: TGTGCCAGCCCGTTAGCGGGGAGCTCCTACGAGCAGTACTTC; cdr3_aa: CASPLAGSSYEQYF
v_call: TRBV20-1; clone_size: many; d_call: TRBD1; j_call: TRBJ1-1; cdr3_nt: TGCAGTGCTAGAGGATCCACAGGGGAGACTGAAGCTTTCTTT; cdr3_aa: CSARGSTGETEAFF
v_call: TRBV29-1; clone_size: -; d_call: -; j_call: TRBJ2-5; cdr3_nt: TGCAGCGTTGAAAGGGAGACCCAGTACTTC; cdr3_aa: CSVERETQYF
v_call: TRBV5-1; clone_size: -; d_call: TRBD1; j_call: TRBJ2-7; cdr3_nt: TGCGCCAGCAGCTTGTTGATTCGCAGGGGGAAGGACGAGCAGTACTTC; cdr3_aa: CASSLLIRRGKDEQYF
v_call: TRBV24-1; clone_size: once; d_call: TRBD2; j_call: TRBJ2-1; cdr3_nt: TGTGCCACCAGTGAGGTGACTAGCGGGGGCAATGAGCAGTTCTTC; cdr3_aa: CATSEVTSGGNEQFF
v_call: TRBV6-1; clone_size: many; d_call: -; j_call: TRBJ2-5; cdr3_nt: TGTGCCAGCAGCGTTGCGCCACCGCAGACCCAGTACTTC; cdr3_aa: CASSVAPPQTQYF
v_call: TRBV11-2; clone_size: many; d_call: -; j_call: TRBJ2-3; cdr3_nt: TGTGCCAGCAGCTTAGGGGGAGGTCCCGATACGCAGTATTTT; cdr3_aa: CASSLGGGPDTQYF
v_call: TRBV11-2; clone_size: -; d_call: TRBD2; j_call: TRBJ2-1; cdr3_nt: TGTGCCAGCAGCTTAGAGGGCGGGAGGGCCTACAATGAGCAGTTCTTC; cdr3_aa: CASSLEGGRAYNEQFF
v_call: TRBV11-2; clone_size: -; d_call: -; j_call: TRBJ1-2; cdr3_nt: TGTGCCACCCTCTCCCCCGGAGGTGGCTACACCTTC; cdr3_aa: CATLSPGGGYTF
v_call: TRBV20-1; clone_size: -; d_call: -; j_call: TRBJ2-5; cdr3_nt: TGCAGTGCAAACCGACTCGAGCGAGAGACCCAGTACTTC; cdr3_aa: CSANRLERETQYF
v_call: TRBV12-3/TRBV12-4; clone_size: many; d_call: TRBD2; j_call: TRBJ2-1; cdr3_nt: TGTGCCAGCAGTCAGACTAGCGGAAGACGTGCTCAGCAGTTCTTC; cdr3_aa: CASSQTSGRRAQQFF
v_call: TRBV2; clone_size: many; d_call: -; j_call: TRBJ1-1; cdr3_nt: TGTGCCAGAGGAGGGGCAATGAGCACTGAAGCTTTCTTT; cdr3_aa: CARGGAMSTEAFF
v_call: TRBV28; clone_size: few; d_call: -; j_call: TRBJ1-2; cdr3_nt: TGTGCCAGCAGCAACAACCCATATGGCTACACCTTC; cdr3_aa: CASSNNPYGYTF
v_call: TRBV28; clone_size: -; d_call: TRBD1; j_call: TRBJ1-3; cdr3_nt: TGTGCCAGCAGTCCATACAGGGGGGCCTCTGGAAACACCATATATTTT; cdr3_aa: CASSPYRGASGNTIYF
v_call: TRBV20-1; clone_size: many; d_call: TRBD2; j_call: TRBJ2-1; cdr3_nt: TGCAGTGCTAGAATAGCGGGAGGGCCTGCCAATGAGCAGTTCTTC; cdr3_aa: CSARIAGGPANEQFF
v_call: TRBV12-3/TRBV12-4; clone_size: many; d_call: TRBD2; j_call: TRBJ2-1; cdr3_nt: TGTGCCAGCAGTCCAGGACTAGCGCCCTACAATGAGCAGTTCTTC; cdr3_aa: CASSPGLAPYNEQFF
v_call: TRBV7-8; clone_size: -; d_call: -; j_call: TRBJ2-7; cdr3_nt: TGTACCAGCAGCCTACTCCCCTACGAGCAGTACTTC; cdr3_aa: CTSSLLPYEQYF
v_call: TRBV20-1; clone_size: -; d_call: -; j_call: TRBJ2-2; cdr3_nt: TGCAGTGCTAGGGGGCAGGGAACCGGGGAGCTGTTTTTT; cdr3_aa: CSARGQGTGELFF
v_call: TRBV11-2; clone_size: many; d_call: TRBD2; j_call: TRBJ2-3; cdr3_nt: TGTGCCAGTAGCCCTATAGCGGGAACGCAGTATTTT; cdr3_aa: CASSPIAGTQYF
v_call: TRBV5-6; clone_size: many; d_call: -; j_call: TRBJ2-2; cdr3_nt: TGTGCCAGCAGCTTGGCGATAGCCGGGGAGCTGTTTTTT; cdr3_aa: CASSLAIAGELFF
v_call: TRBV28; clone_size: -; d_call: -; j_call: TRBJ2-7; cdr3_nt: TGTGCCAGCAGTTTCGCGGGTGGGAGCTCCTACGAGCAGTACTTC; cdr3_aa: CASSFAGGSSYEQYF
v_call: TRBV29-1; clone_size: few; d_call: TRBD2; j_call: TRBJ2-1; cdr3_nt: TGCAGCGCTGCCGGGACTAGCGGGAGAGTTCGGTACAATGAGCAGTTCTTC; cdr3_aa: CSAAGTSGRVRYNEQFF
v_call: TRBV28; clone_size: many; d_call: -; j_call: TRBJ1-5; cdr3_nt: TGTGCCAGCAGTTTGACGGGACAGCCCCAGCATTTT; cdr3_aa: CASSLTGQPQHF
v_call: TRBV28; clone_size: many; d_call: TRBD1; j_call: TRBJ1-4; cdr3_nt: TGTGCCAGCTCCGGGACAGGGGGCGCAACTAATGAAAAACTGTTTTTT; cdr3_aa: CASSGTGGATNEKLFF
v_call: TRBV7-9; clone_size: -; d_call: -; j_call: TRBJ2-7; cdr3_nt: TGTGCCAGCAGCTTGCCAACCTCCCAGGGTCCAACGTACGAGCAGTACTTC; cdr3_aa: CASSLPTSQGPTYEQYF
v_call: TRBV3-1; clone_size: -; d_call: TRBD2; j_call: TRBJ2-1; cdr3_nt: TGTGCCAGCAGCCCCGGGACTAGCCCCCATGAGCAGTTCTTC; cdr3_aa: CASSPGTSPHEQFF
v_call: TRBV7-9; clone_size: few; d_call: -; j_call: TRBJ2-7; cdr3_nt: TGTGCCAGCAGCGACAGTGATGAGCAGTACTTC; cdr3_aa: CASSDSDEQYF
v_call: TRBV19; clone_size: few; d_call: -; j_call: TRBJ1-2; cdr3_nt: TGTGCCAGTAGTATAGGTGGACAGTTCTATGGCTACACCTTC; cdr3_aa: CASSIGGQFYGYTF
v_call: TRBV6-2/TRBV6-3; clone_size: many; d_call: -; j_call: TRBJ1-1; cdr3_nt: TGTGCCAGCAGTTTAAGACGAGGCCGCACTGAAGCTTTCTTT; cdr3_aa: CASSLRRGRTEAFF
v_call: TRBV10-3; clone_size: many; d_call: TRBD2; j_call: TRBJ2-1; cdr3_nt: TGTGCCAACCCCCGGGCTAGCGGATACAATGAGCAGTTCTTC; cdr3_aa: CANPRASGYNEQFF
v_call: TRBV7-9; clone_size: -; d_call: -; j_call: TRBJ2-7; cdr3_nt: TGTGCCCGCAGCTTAGGACAGAGCTCCTACGAGCAGTACTTC; cdr3_aa: CARSLGQSSYEQYF
v_call: TRBV7-3; clone_size: -; d_call: -; j_call: TRBJ1-2; cdr3_nt: TGTGCCAGCAGCCCGGACGGCCGAGCCTTCTATGGCTACACCTTC; cdr3_aa: CASSPDGRAFYGYTF
v_call: TRBV20-1; clone_size: many; d_call: -; j_call: TRBJ1-5; cdr3_nt: TGCAGTGCTAGAGGACAGATCGAATATAGCAATCAGCCCCAGCATTTT; cdr3_aa: CSARGQIEYSNQPQHF
v_call: TRBV12-3/TRBV12-4; clone_size: many; d_call: TRBD1; j_call: TRBJ1-1; cdr3_nt: TGTGCCAGCACACCCCGGACAGGGGGCTTTGTGACTGAAGCTTTCTTT; cdr3_aa: CASTPRTGGFVTEAFF
v_call: TRBV11-2; clone_size: many; d_call: -; j_call: TRBJ1-4; cdr3_nt: TGTGCCAGCAGCTCCTGGCGACAGATCGCAAAACTGTTTTTT; cdr3_aa: CASSSWRQIAKLFF
v_call: TRBV2; clone_size: many; d_call: -; j_call: TRBJ1-1; cdr3_nt: TGTGCCAGCAGGTCCAGGGGAACGATGAACACTGAAGCTTTCTTT; cdr3_aa: CASRSRGTMNTEAFF
v_call: TRBV30; clone_size: -; d_call: -; j_call: TRBJ2-1; cdr3_nt: TGTGCCTGGGGAGAGTGGGAGCAGTTCTTC; cdr3_aa: CAWGEWEQFF
v_call: TRBV5-8; clone_size: -; d_call: -; j_call: TRBJ2-2; cdr3_nt: TGTGCCAGCAGCTTGCAGGGACCCGTGGACACCGGGGAGCTGTTTTTT; cdr3_aa: CASSLQGPVDTGELFF
v_call: TRBV12-3/TRBV12-4; clone_size: many; d_call: -; j_call: TRBJ2-1; cdr3_nt: TGTGCCAGCATCAAGAATCCCTCCTACAATGAGCAGTTCTTC; cdr3_aa: CASIKNPSYNEQFF
v_call: TRBV29-1; clone_size: -; d_call: TRBD1; j_call: TRBJ2-6; cdr3_nt: TGCAGCGTACCGGGACAGGGAGGGTTTGGGGCCAACGTCCTGACTTTC; cdr3_aa: CSVPGQGGFGANVLTF
v_call: TRBV9; clone_size: -; d_call: -; j_call: TRBJ1-6; cdr3_nt: TGTGCCAGCAGCGGACAGGACGGACATAATTCACCCCTCCACTTT; cdr3_aa: CASSGQDGHNSPLHF
v_call: TRBV13; clone_size: few; d_call: -; j_call: TRBJ2-2; cdr3_nt: TGTGCCAGTGAGGCCACCTCGAACACCGGGGAGCTGTTTTTT; cdr3_aa: CASEATSNTGELFF
v_call: TRBV29-1; clone_size: many; d_call: -; j_call: TRBJ2-1; cdr3_nt: TGCAGCGTTCGGGGGTCTAGTGGATACAATGAGCAGTTCTTC; cdr3_aa: CSVRGSSGYNEQFF
v_call: TRBV2; clone_size: many; d_call: -; j_call: TRBJ2-5; cdr3_nt: TGTGCCAGCAGTGATCCCTCGGACATCGCAGGGACCCAGTACTTC; cdr3_aa: CASSDPSDIAGTQYF
v_call: TRBV30; clone_size: many; d_call: TRBD2; j_call: TRBJ2-3; cdr3_nt: TGTGCCTGGAGTAGCGGGAGGATGGATACGCAGTATTTT; cdr3_aa: CAWSSGRMDTQYF